The following is a T cell receptor beta chain sequence with its context. This clonotype appeared a few times. Its antigen is unknown. Base qualities are not at hand, and no much larger clone is one base apart. The TCR beta CDR3 regions were amplified from the RNA transcripts. A first-round RT-PCR of the TCR CDR3 used the HTBI primer set with the Qiagen OneStep RT-PCR kit. Libraries were constructed in a second round of multiplex PCR, after which size selection and purification were performed. The libraries were sequenced on an Illumina HiSeq2000 using paired-end 100 bp reads. As for how the authors treated the data: Raw data were processed with SOAPnuke, discarding reads with adapters, uncalled bases, mean Phred below 15, or no exact constant-primer or identifier match. High-quality paired reads were merged with COPE v1.2.5, and unique nucleotide sequences were defined as clonotypes. Clonotypes were aligned to IMGT TRBV, TRBD and TRBJ reference segments using MiTCR v1.1. Analysis was restricted to V-J combinations with a frequency above 0.0001, which covered roughly 99% of repertoires. A TCS score was defined as the ratio of F50 (clonal expansion) to E x V (chaos), with BLOSUM62-based TCRdist applied between CDR3 peptides within each V-J. Welch's t-statistics and random forest reduced some 510 V-J features to 10 to 15, which were used in a naive Bayes classifier (R e1071). TCRdb trimmed public reads at Q25 via fastp, called clones via MiXCR and kept in-frame beta chains. CDR3 protein duplicates are merged, each entry listing the most common genes and DNA. TCRdb, rather than the study authors, made the V and J calls. The sample table lists hundreds of thousands of distinct CDR3 sequences, 15% to 20% of them with a count of one. The top ten hold around 50% of the sample.

Moderately to severely active disease, a Clinical Activity Score of at least 3, a NOSPECS grade of at least 4, and a duration under 3 months were present in ophthalmopathy patients. Patients with uncontrolled infections, other autoimmune diseases, pregnancy or lactation were excluded. Diagnoses were established on the basis of clinical symptoms, serum thyroxine and TRAb, thyroid ultrasound, and orbital computed tomography. PBMCs were isolated from more than 9 ml of fresh peripheral blood by Ficoll-Paque density gradient centrifugation. Total RNA was extracted with Trizol reagent, and quality was checked on an Agilent 2100 Bioanalyzer. These data originate in a study of T cells in Graves' hyperthyroidism and ophthalmopathy (dated by TCRdb to between 2019 and 2020). About the investigation overall: Peripheral blood was collected at initial diagnosis, before any treatment. To identify TCR V-J signatures that set the groups apart, the researchers used a discovery cohort of about a hundred patients, made up of 40 to 45 with Graves' ophthalmopathy and approximately 57 with stable Graves' hyperthyroidism. Whether ophthalmopathy could be predicted prospectively was tested in an independent validation cohort made up of fewer than 20 hyperthyroidism patients plus 17 patients who later progressed to ophthalmopathy. The 80 to 100 discovery patients were randomly divided into training and test sets at a 7:3 ratio. Thyroid tissue and blood T-cell repertoires from more than five Graves' hyperthyroidism patients were also compared in the study. After blood sampling, hyperthyroidism patients were treated with methimazole at a starting dose of 30 mg daily, and ophthalmopathy patients were treated with high-dose intravenous methylprednisolone. The paper describes TCR Vbeta CDR3 sequencing of around 130 peripheral blood samples, made up of some 42 ophthalmopathy patients, around 73 hyperthyroidism patients and 17 progressor patients.

Summary of the overall study and its limitations: In validation, the model predicted progression to ophthalmopathy with over 65% sensitivity and roughly 72% specificity, a median of roughly seven months before onset. No statistical method was used to set the sample size in advance, and investigators knew the group allocation. Ophthalmopathy was separated from stable hyperthyroidism by a 13 V-J signature model, with approximately 89% sensitivity and 81% to 82% specificity obtained in cross-validation and 80%/75% obtained in testing. Blood samples also contained most of the expanded thyroid clonotypes (frequency above 0.001), which suggests that blood repertoires may reflect thyroid immune responses.

V lost 6 bases and J lost 2 bases, and the count of bases not matched to a germline gene is 9. Looking up the germline V gene (reference sequence) yields CDR1 LNHDA and CDR2 SQIVND. The CDR3, cysteine through phenylalanine, is 16 amino acids long. The retained sequence is limited to the CDR3, 48 bases, with the frame set at the first base. The chain is assembled from TRBV19 and TRBJ2-5, with 10 junctional bases fitting TRBD1. What was sequenced was blood. This TCR was recovered from a middle-aged man with Graves' ophthalmopathy. CDR3 loop: CASSKLPGQGQETQYF. The DNA sequence follows: TGTGCCAGTAGCAAGCTCCCGGGACAGGGGCAAGAGACCCAGTACTTC.